Listed below are T cell receptor beta chains from one sample, sequenced in a study of blood T cell repertoires in COVID-19. Repertoires were generated with immunoSEQ multiplex PCR, while TCRdb's copy carries only in-frame clones and drops some. The data show some 250,000 clones, with approximately 90% seen just once and 0.9% to 1% held by the top ten. What was sequenced was peripheral blood. These receptors were collected from a woman aged 40-49 years who had recovered from COVID-19. The CDR3 runs from the conserved cysteine through the conserved F or W. The order of the fields is clone size, V gene, D gene, J gene, CDR3 protein, CDR3 DNA. A D gene is named only where the DNA matches it firmly. The listing skips clone size in some rows; elsewhere it reads once, few, many or a size class.

clone size: once; V gene: TRBV11-2; D gene: .; J gene: TRBJ1-1; CDR3 protein: CASSPQAFMNTEAFF; CDR3 DNA: TGTGCCAGCAGCCCGCAAGCGTTTATGAACACTGAAGCTTTCTTT
clone size: .; V gene: TRBV4-1; D gene: .; J gene: TRBJ1-4; CDR3 protein: CASSLPNRGATNEKLFF; CDR3 DNA: TGCGCCAGCAGCCTCCCCAACCGGGGAGCTACCAATGAAAAACTGTTTTTT
clone size: .; V gene: TRBV30; D gene: .; J gene: TRBJ2-1; CDR3 protein: CAWLTLAKGDNEQFF; CDR3 DNA: TGTGCCTGGCTGACCCTAGCGAAAGGGGACAATGAGCAGTTCTTC
clone size: .; V gene: TRBV5-1; D gene: .; J gene: TRBJ1-6; CDR3 protein: CASSLDYDLRNSPLHF; CDR3 DNA: TGCGCCAGCAGCTTGGATTACGACCTGAGGAATTCACCCCTCCACTTT
clone size: .; V gene: TRBV10-3; D gene: TRBD1; J gene: TRBJ2-7; CDR3 protein: CAISGRDSSYEQYF; CDR3 DNA: TGTGCCATCAGTGGCCGGGACAGCTCCTACGAGCAGTACTTC
clone size: .; V gene: TRBV19; D gene: .; J gene: TRBJ1-1; CDR3 protein: CASSPQTWRRTEAFF; CDR3 DNA: TGTGCCAGTAGTCCCCAGACGTGGAGGCGCACTGAAGCTTTCTTT
clone size: .; V gene: TRBV6-2/TRBV6-3; D gene: TRBD2; J gene: TRBJ2-7; CDR3 protein: CASSHSGGPYEQYF; CDR3 DNA: TGTGCCAGCAGCCACTCGGGGGGTCCCTACGAGCAGTACTTC
clone size: .; V gene: TRBV24-1; D gene: .; J gene: TRBJ2-7; CDR3 protein: CATSGVGSGEQYF; CDR3 DNA: TGTGCCACCAGTGGGGTCGGGTCGGGCGAGCAGTACTTC
clone size: .; V gene: TRBV5-6; D gene: TRBD1; J gene: TRBJ1-3; CDR3 protein: CASSLVRQGAGSGNTIYF; CDR3 DNA: TGTGCCAGCAGCTTGGTTAGGCAGGGGGCCGGCTCTGGAAACACCATATATTTT
clone size: .; V gene: TRBV6-5; D gene: TRBD1; J gene: TRBJ2-1; CDR3 protein: CAGRQGSHNEQFF; CDR3 DNA: TGTGCCGGACGACAGGGCTCCCACAATGAGCAGTTCTTC
clone size: once; V gene: TRBV28; D gene: TRBD1; J gene: TRBJ1-1; CDR3 protein: CASREQGGNTEAFF; CDR3 DNA: TGTGCCAGCAGGGAACAGGGGGGGAACACTGAAGCTTTCTTT
clone size: .; V gene: TRBV18; D gene: TRBD1; J gene: TRBJ1-2; CDR3 protein: CASSPPSQGSDGYTF; CDR3 DNA: TGTGCCAGCTCACCACCATCACAGGGGTCGGATGGCTACACCTTC
clone size: .; V gene: TRBV28; D gene: TRBD1; J gene: TRBJ1-3; CDR3 protein: CASSLLQGSGNTIYF; CDR3 DNA: TGTGCCAGCAGTTTGCTACAGGGGTCTGGAAACACCATATATTTT
clone size: .; V gene: TRBV10-3; D gene: .; J gene: TRBJ1-3; CDR3 protein: CAIRDTGNTIYF; CDR3 DNA: TGTGCCATCAGGGACACCGGAAACACCATATATTTT
clone size: .; V gene: TRBV3-1/TRBV3-2; D gene: TRBD2; J gene: TRBJ2-3; CDR3 protein: CASSRWSGSGTDTQYF; CDR3 DNA: TGTGCCAGCAGCCGGTGGAGCGGGAGCGGCACAGATACGCAGTATTTT
clone size: once; V gene: TRBV7-3; D gene: TRBD2; J gene: TRBJ2-2; CDR3 protein: CASSLSGGGTGELFF; CDR3 DNA: TGTGCCAGCAGCTTATCAGGCGGGGGCACCGGGGAGCTGTTTTTT
clone size: .; V gene: TRBV27; D gene: .; J gene: TRBJ2-2; CDR3 protein: CASSLRNTGELFF; CDR3 DNA: TGTGCCAGCAGTTTACGGAACACCGGGGAGCTGTTTTTT
clone size: .; V gene: TRBV7-9; D gene: .; J gene: TRBJ2-1; CDR3 protein: CASSLASASSYNEQFF; CDR3 DNA: TGTGCCAGCAGCTTAGCTAGCGCAAGCTCCTACAATGAGCAGTTCTTC
clone size: .; V gene: TRBV3-1/TRBV3-2; D gene: .; J gene: TRBJ2-3; CDR3 protein: CASSRYREGTQYF; CDR3 DNA: TGTGCCAGCAGCCGTTACAGGGAGGGTACGCAGTATTTT
clone size: .; V gene: TRBV10-3; D gene: TRBD1; J gene: TRBJ2-6; CDR3 protein: CATSQGAHSGANVLTF; CDR3 DNA: TGTGCCACCTCACAGGGGGCCCACTCTGGGGCCAACGTCCTGACTTTC
clone size: .; V gene: TRBV20-1; D gene: .; J gene: TRBJ1-5; CDR3 protein: CSASGAGGQPQHF; CDR3 DNA: TGCAGTGCTAGTGGGGCAGGCGGGCAGCCCCAGCATTTT
clone size: .; V gene: TRBV24-1; D gene: TRBD1; J gene: TRBJ2-3; CDR3 protein: CATSAPTGLGDTQYF; CDR3 DNA: TGTGCCACCAGTGCCCCGACAGGGTTGGGTGATACGCAGTATTTT
clone size: .; V gene: TRBV7-8; D gene: .; J gene: TRBJ2-3; CDR3 protein: CASSPQGRSTDTQYF; CDR3 DNA: TGTGCCAGCAGCCCCCAGGGGAGAAGCACAGATACGCAGTATTTT
clone size: .; V gene: TRBV27; D gene: TRBD2; J gene: TRBJ2-3; CDR3 protein: CATRAAGGRDTQYF; CDR3 DNA: TGTGCCACCAGGGCCGCGGGAGGGCGTGATACGCAGTATTTT
clone size: once; V gene: TRBV7-9; D gene: .; J gene: TRBJ2-2; CDR3 protein: CASSLDGDSHTGELFF; CDR3 DNA: TGTGCCAGCAGCTTAGATGGGGACTCCCACACCGGGGAGCTGTTTTTT
clone size: .; V gene: TRBV13; D gene: .; J gene: TRBJ2-7; CDR3 protein: CASSLGVSGEQYF; CDR3 DNA: TGTGCCAGCAGCTTAGGGGTTAGCGGCGAGCAGTACTTC
clone size: .; V gene: TRBV14; D gene: .; J gene: TRBJ2-7; CDR3 protein: CASSRGGGGSYEQYF; CDR3 DNA: TGTGCCAGCAGCCGCGGGGGTGGGGGCAGCTACGAGCAGTACTTC
clone size: .; V gene: TRBV4-3; D gene: TRBD1; J gene: TRBJ1-4; CDR3 protein: CASSQGRGHEKLFF; CDR3 DNA: TGCGCCAGCAGCCAAGGCAGGGGGCATGAAAAACTGTTTTTT
clone size: once; V gene: TRBV30; D gene: .; J gene: TRBJ2-4; CDR3 protein: CAWSGVRAGNIQYF; CDR3 DNA: TGTGCCTGGAGTGGTGTCAGGGCGGGGAACATTCAGTACTTC
clone size: .; V gene: TRBV7-9; D gene: TRBD1; J gene: TRBJ1-2; CDR3 protein: CASSPGQGDYGYTF; CDR3 DNA: TGTGCCAGCAGCCCGGGACAGGGAGACTATGGCTACACCTTC
clone size: .; V gene: TRBV2; D gene: TRBD1; J gene: TRBJ1-5; CDR3 protein: CASSGDSPRGPQHF; CDR3 DNA: TGTGCCAGCAGTGGGGACAGCCCGAGAGGGCCCCAGCATTTT
clone size: .; V gene: TRBV19; D gene: TRBD1; J gene: TRBJ2-2; CDR3 protein: CASSIGARGGTGGTGELFF; CDR3 DNA: TGTGCCAGTAGTATCGGGGCCCGCGGCGGGACAGGGGGGACCGGGGAGCTGTTTTTT
clone size: .; V gene: TRBV21-1; D gene: .; J gene: TRBJ2-5; CDR3 protein: CASSQGTSGRVRETQYF; CDR3 DNA: TGTGCCAGCAGCCAGGGCACTAGCGGGAGGGTCCGGGAGACCCAGTACTTC
clone size: once; V gene: TRBV25-1; D gene: .; J gene: TRBJ2-6; CDR3 protein: CASSEGGHISSGANVLTF; CDR3 DNA: TGTGCCAGCAGTGAAGGGGGACACATATCCTCTGGGGCCAACGTCCTGACTTTC
clone size: .; V gene: TRBV19; D gene: TRBD2; J gene: TRBJ2-1; CDR3 protein: CASSPRGGTNEQFF; CDR3 DNA: TGTGCCAGTAGTCCCCGGGGGGGCACGAATGAGCAGTTCTTC
clone size: few; V gene: TRBV4-2; D gene: TRBD2; J gene: TRBJ2-7; CDR3 protein: CASSRISGSYEQYF; CDR3 DNA: TGTGCCAGCAGCCGTATTAGCGGGTCCTACGAGCAGTACTTC
clone size: .; V gene: TRBV19; D gene: .; J gene: TRBJ2-3; CDR3 protein: CASSIGGRGRGTDTQYF; CDR3 DNA: TGTGCCAGTAGTATAGGGGGTCGAGGCAGGGGCACAGATACGCAGTATTTT
clone size: .; V gene: TRBV7-8; D gene: TRBD1; J gene: TRBJ1-1; CDR3 protein: CASSPTGGTEAFF; CDR3 DNA: TGTGCCAGCAGCCCAACAGGGGGCACTGAAGCTTTCTTT
clone size: .; V gene: TRBV7-9; D gene: TRBD1; J gene: TRBJ1-2; CDR3 protein: CASNLLLGQGPSF; CDR3 DNA: TGTGCCAGCAACCTACTCTTAGGACAGGGGCCTTCCTTC
clone size: .; V gene: TRBV14; D gene: TRBD1; J gene: TRBJ1-2; CDR3 protein: CASSRTQGINYGYTF; CDR3 DNA: TGTGCCAGCAGCCGAACACAGGGGATCAACTATGGCTACACCTTC
clone size: .; V gene: TRBV10-3; D gene: TRBD1; J gene: TRBJ1-5; CDR3 protein: CAISTPGQGHNQPQHF; CDR3 DNA: TGTGCCATCAGCACCCCTGGACAGGGCCATAATCAGCCCCAGCATTTT
clone size: .; V gene: TRBV6-4; D gene: TRBD2; J gene: TRBJ2-2; CDR3 protein: CASSIRLAGGPGTGELFF; CDR3 DNA: TGTGCCAGCAGTATCCGACTAGCGGGAGGGCCGGGTACCGGGGAGCTGTTTTTT
clone size: .; V gene: TRBV9; D gene: TRBD2; J gene: TRBJ2-3; CDR3 protein: CASGTTPPDTQYF; CDR3 DNA: TGTGCCAGCGGGACTACCCCCCCAGATACGCAGTATTTT
clone size: .; V gene: TRBV3-1/TRBV3-2; D gene: .; J gene: TRBJ2-7; CDR3 protein: CASSQDRSYEQYF; CDR3 DNA: TGTGCCAGCAGCCAAGATAGGAGCTACGAGCAGTACTTC
clone size: .; V gene: TRBV4-1; D gene: .; J gene: TRBJ1-2; CDR3 protein: CASSQPPGAGVGYTF; CDR3 DNA: TGCGCCAGCAGCCAACCCCCCGGGGCAGGGGTAGGCTACACCTTC
clone size: .; V gene: TRBV6-5; D gene: .; J gene: TRBJ1-2; CDR3 protein: CASSYSSNYGYTF; CDR3 DNA: TGTGCCAGCAGTTACTCCTCTAACTATGGCTACACCTTC
clone size: .; V gene: TRBV3-1/TRBV3-2; D gene: .; J gene: TRBJ2-4; CDR3 protein: CASSHTGGGRAKNIQYF; CDR3 DNA: TGTGCCAGCAGCCACACGGGCGGGGGCAGAGCCAAAAACATTCAGTACTTC
clone size: .; V gene: TRBV19; D gene: TRBD2; J gene: TRBJ2-1; CDR3 protein: CASSLGGAGDEQFF; CDR3 DNA: TGTGCCAGTAGTCTCGGCGGGGCGGGAGATGAGCAGTTCTTC
clone size: .; V gene: TRBV7-9; D gene: TRBD2; J gene: TRBJ2-3; CDR3 protein: CASSLQGLAGTDTQYF; CDR3 DNA: TGTGCCAGCAGCTTACAGGGGCTAGCGGGAACAGATACGCAGTATTTT
clone size: .; V gene: TRBV5-6; D gene: TRBD2; J gene: TRBJ2-3; CDR3 protein: CASSFREGADTQYF; CDR3 DNA: TGTGCCAGCAGCTTCCGGGAGGGGGCAGATACGCAGTATTTT